These T cell receptor beta chains were read from a single sample in a study of blood T cells in healthy people across ages. One entry per CDR3 protein, called by TCRdb with MiXCR from the 5' RACE reads. The data show about 640,000 distinct CDR3 sequences, with around 54% seen just once and roughly 34% held by the top ten. Sequenced sample: blood. The receptors were gathered from a man in his fifties or sixties in good health. Both conserved end residues are part of each CDR3. Each record gives: D gene, V gene, J gene, clone size, CDR3 length, CDR3 protein, CDR3 DNA. A D gene is named only where the DNA matches it firmly. Rows may omit the clone size; those that give it use once, few, many or a size class.

.,TRBV3-1,TRBJ1-2,once,14,CASSQNRAAGGYTF,TGTGCCAGCAGCCAAAACCGGGCGGCGGGAGGCTACACCTTC
.,TRBV5-6,TRBJ2-5,.,12,CASRLSGETQYF,TGTGCCAGCCGACTGAGCGGGGAGACCCAGTACTTC
.,TRBV18,TRBJ2-3,.,17,CASSPPRAGDSTDTQYF,TGTGCCAGCTCACCACCTCGGGCAGGGGATAGCACAGATACGCAGTATTTT
.,TRBV27,TRBJ1-2,.,15,CASSLGGTQWGGYTF,TGTGCCAGCAGTTTGGGAGGGACACAGTGGGGTGGCTACACCTTC
.,TRBV27,TRBJ2-6,few,16,CASSPGHNSGANVLTF,TGTGCCAGCAGTCCTGGACATAACTCTGGGGCCAACGTCCTGACTTTC
.,TRBV9,TRBJ2-7,few,13,CASSVGSQYEQYF,TGTGCCAGCAGCGTGGGGAGCCAGTACGAGCAGTACTTC
.,TRBV10-3,TRBJ2-2,.,15,CAISVRQGGTGELFF,TGTGCCATCAGTGTGCGTCAGGGTGGTACCGGGGAGCTGTTTTTT
.,TRBV20-1,TRBJ1-2,.,14,CSARGRGANYGHTF,TGCAGTGCTAGAGGTCGCGGGGCTAACTATGGCCACACCTTC
.,TRBV27,TRBJ1-2,.,14,CASSLTAGQYGYTF,TGTGCCAGCAGTTTAACGGCAGGGCAGTATGGCTACACCTTC
TRBD2,TRBV30,TRBJ2-1,.,13,CAWDSGRGDEQFF,TGTGCCTGGGATAGCGGGAGAGGCGATGAGCAGTTCTTC
TRBD1,TRBV7-9,TRBJ1-1,.,15,CASSLREGAVTEAFF,TGTGCCAGCAGCTTAAGAGAGGGGGCAGTCACTGAAGCTTTCTTT
TRBD2,TRBV6-2/TRBV6-3,TRBJ2-3,.,18,CASSYSVKTSGSTDTQYF,TGTGCCAGCAGTTACTCTGTAAAAACTAGCGGTAGCACAGATACGCAGTATTTT
.,TRBV20-1,TRBJ2-5,few,15,CSASTAQGYQETQYF,TGCAGTGCTTCGACAGCCCAGGGGTACCAAGAGACCCAGTACTTC
TRBD2,TRBV20-1,TRBJ2-3,few,18,CSAEPGAGTRVFTDTQYF,TGCAGTGCTGAACCCGGAGCAGGGACTAGGGTTTTCACAGATACGCAGTATTTT
TRBD1,TRBV28,TRBJ1-1,.,15,CASRSEGAMNTEAFF,TGTGCCAGCAGGTCGGAGGGGGCGATGAACACTGAAGCTTTCTTT
TRBD1,TRBV24-1,TRBJ2-1,.,15,CATSEYRDRVHEQFF,TGTGCCACCAGTGAATACCGGGACAGGGTGCATGAGCAGTTCTTC
TRBD1,TRBV28,TRBJ2-2,many,17,CASSGGPGQGRLRELFF,TGTGCCAGCAGTGGGGGCCCGGGACAGGGGAGACTTCGGGAGCTGTTTTTT
TRBD1,TRBV9,TRBJ2-5,few,14,CASSVSDRGETQYF,TGTGCCAGCAGCGTTTCAGACAGGGGAGAGACCCAGTACTTC
.,TRBV12-2,TRBJ2-6,.,15,CASRLRMYGANVLTF,TGTGCAAGTCGCTTAAGAATGTATGGGGCCAACGTCCTGACTTTC
TRBD2,TRBV29-1,TRBJ2-7,many,14,CSVVSPSGGGEQYF,TGCAGCGTTGTCTCCCCTAGCGGGGGGGGCGAGCAGTACTTC
.,TRBV7-8,TRBJ2-4,.,13,CASSVNGRALEYF,TGTGCCAGCAGCGTAAATGGCAGGGCTTTAGAGTACTTC
.,TRBV5-5,TRBJ2-7,.,14,CANNRRDTLDEQYF,TGTGCCAACAATCGCCGGGACACACTGGACGAGCAGTACTTC
.,TRBV11-1,TRBJ2-3,.,15,CASSLAPDSADTQYF,TGTGCCAGCAGCTTAGCCCCCGACTCGGCAGATACGCAGTATTTT
.,TRBV20-1,TRBJ2-1,.,11,CSAYDWGEQFF,TGCAGTGCCTATGACTGGGGGGAGCAGTTCTTC
TRBD1,TRBV7-6,TRBJ2-1,few,16,CASSLRPGTGLDEQFF,TGTGCCAGCAGCTTAAGGCCTGGGACAGGGTTGGATGAGCAGTTCTTC
.,TRBV7-2,TRBJ2-7,few,15,CASSPGRGYFYEQYF,TGTGCCAGCAGCCCAGGCAGGGGCTATTTCTACGAGCAGTACTTC
TRBD2,TRBV9,TRBJ2-3,.,14,CASSVVSGGDTQYF,TGTGCCAGCAGCGTAGTTAGCGGGGGTGATACGCAGTATTTT